The sequence of this T cell receptor (beta chain) was determined in a study of blood T cell repertoires in COVID-19. From germline, CDR1 is SGHDT and CDR2 YYEEEE. Trimming removed 3 bases at V and 9 bases at J, with 13 bases between. The CDR3 is 14 residues long. Using immunoSEQ multiplex PCR, the repertoire was profiled, and TCRdb retains in-frame clones only, with some absent. The table includes fewer than 250,000 clones, about 84% detected once. The sequence was collected from a woman aged 40 to 55 with acute COVID-19. The chain has TRBV5-6 and TRBJ1-6; D remains unclear. What was sequenced was PBMCs or T cells enriched from blood (not recorded which). The CDR3 DNA reads as TGTGCCAGCAGCTACTGGAGCGGGAGTTCACCCCTCCACTTT. Residues: CASSYWSGSSPLHF.